This entry is about one T cell receptor (beta chain). The data belong to a study of T cell changes during pregnancy in multiple sclerosis. Assay: immunoSEQ multiplex PCR; the TCRdb copy retains only in-frame clones and omits some. The data show 60,000 to 85,000 clones, approximately 94% seen once. The CDR3 has 15 residues. Germline V CDR1 and CDR2: SGDLS, YYNGEE. After removal of 3 bases from V and 6 bases from J, the junction contained 7 bases not matched to a gene. V and J are TRBV9 and TRBJ1-5; 9 bases agree with TRBD1. This TCR came from a female donor with multiple sclerosis, enrolled in a pregnancy study. The sequences come from peripheral blood, collected in the third trimester of pregnancy. The chain's CDR3 is CASSAGDREGQPQHF. In nucleotides, the CDR3 is TGTGCCAGCAGCGCGGGGGACAGGGAGGGTCAGCCCCAGCATTTT.